This T cell receptor beta chain was identified in a study of blood T cell repertoires in COVID-19. This clone was detected once. Using immunoSEQ multiplex PCR, the repertoire was profiled, and TCRdb retains in-frame clones only, with some absent. The sample lists about 200,000 clones; about 87% were seen once. The material sequenced was PBMCs or T cells enriched from blood (not recorded which). This sequence was found in a man aged 30 to 45 who had recovered from COVID-19.

The CDR3 is CASSRTSGGARYNEQFF. CDR3 sequence (DNA): TGTGCCAGCAGTCGGACTAGCGGGGGGGCCAGGTACAATGAGCAGTTCTTC. V is TRBV7-2 and J is TRBJ2-1, with 15 bases that match TRBD2. The junction had 7 bases not matched to a gene; V was cut back by 6 bases and J by 4 bases. Germline-derived CDR1 and CDR2 are SGHTA and FQGNSA. This CDR3 spans 17 amino acids.